This T cell receptor (beta chain) originates from a study of graft-versus-host responses after intestinal transplantation. Study in general: Transplants were multivisceral, liver-intestinal, or isolated intestinal. Every recipient underwent anti-thymocyte globulin induction, then tacrolimus and steroids for roughly 3 years.

Study observations and caveats: There were GvH clones found in recipient marrow, and some of them appeared first in ileum or blood. Association was observed between peak circulating GvH clone levels and early post-transplant HvG declines.

As to this clone: Its antigen remains unknown.

Generated by immunoSEQ multiplex PCR, the TCRdb table keeps only in-frame clones and is missing some. The sample yields under 20,000 clones, 95% seen once. Trimming took 3 bases from V and 4 from J; bases not matched to a gene: 9. Germline CDR1 reads SGDLS; CDR2 reads YYNGEE. The CDR3 totals 15 residues. Sequencing was performed on PBMCs, taken 23 days after intestinal transplant. This TCR was recovered from a human patient who received an intestinal transplant, so some T cells may come from the graft donor. The V and J genes are TRBV9 and TRBJ1-2, with 7 bases fitting TRBD1. The CDR3 nucleotides read TGTGCCAGCAGCGCAGAAGACAGGGCAACCTATGGCTACACCTTC. Its protein is CASSAEDRATYGYTF.